A single sample is the source of the 29 T cell receptor beta chains below, sequenced in a study of radiotherapy plus CTLA-4 blockade in lung cancer. Sequenced by immunoSEQ multiplex PCR; TCRdb stores in-frame clones only, minus some. The profile covers about 53,000 clones, with 84% appearing a single time and 4% to 5% taken by the ten largest. The specimen comprised peripheral blood, sampled from a patient treated with radiotherapy plus ipilimumab. These receptors were obtained from a human donor with non-small cell lung cancer whose response to radiotherapy plus ipilimumab could not be evaluated.

This chain links TRBV19 with TRBJ1-5, with D hard to call. The germline V gene has CDR1 LNHDA and CDR2 SQIVND (reference sequence). Trimming left V 5 bases short and J 0 bases short, with 5 bases between. This CDR3 spans 13 amino acids. In DNA, the CDR3 is TGTGCCAGTAGTCTGAGTAGCAATCAGCCCCAGCATTTT. As protein: CASSLSSNQPQHF. The full variable domain, its missing parts supplied by reference TRBV19 and TRBJ1-5, is DGGITQSPKYLFRKEGQNVTLSCEQNLNHDAMYWYRQDPGQGLRLIYYSQIVNDFQKGDIAEGYSVSREKKESFPLTVTSAQKNPTAFYLCASSLSSNQPQHFGDGTRLSIL.

The chain carries TRBV7-9 and TRBJ1-1; no reliable D call. V was trimmed by 5 bases and J by 2 bases, leaving 21 bases between them. The CDR3 has 17 residues. Germline CDR1 is SEHNR and CDR2 is FQNEAQ (reference sequence). Written as DNA, the CDR3 is TGTGCCAGCAGCCCCGGGTCCGCGGCGGGTCCTAACACTGAAGCTTTCTTT. Protein sequence: CASSPGSAAGPNTEAFF.

V is TRBV28 and J is TRBJ1-1; D unresolved. The CDR3 contains 15 residues. Trimming removed 3 bases from V and 1 base from J, with 12 bases in between. Germline assignment: CDR1 MDHEN and CDR2 SYDVKM. The CDR3 region is CASSLPSFTNTEAFF. The CDR3 DNA sequence: TGTGCCAGCAGTTTGCCGAGTTTCACGAACACTGAAGCTTTCTTT.

This sequence joins TRBV2 and TRBJ1-2; 8 bases align to TRBD1. CDR1 and CDR2 (germline): SNHLY, FYNNEI. The CDR3 totals 15 residues. V lost 6 bases to trimming and J lost 4 bases; unmatched junction nucleotides: 10. The CDR3 sequence: CASRPTTGGSYGYTF. The CDR3 DNA reads TGTGCCAGCAGACCAACCACAGGGGGAAGCTATGGCTACACCTTC. Looking up the rest from reference TRBV2 and TRBJ1-2 gives the full variable domain: EPEVTQTPSHQVTQMGQEVILRCVPISNHLYFYWYRQILGQKVEFLVSFYNNEISEKSEIFDDQFSVERPDGSNFTLKIRSTKLEDSAMYFCASRPTTGGSYGYTFGSGTRLTVV.

This rearrangement joins TRBV30 to TRBJ2-1; tentatively, D is TRBD1 (6 bases). V was shortened by 1 base and J by 10 bases, with 11 bases between the two germline ends. The CDR3 totals 12 residues. Per germline, CDR1 GTSNPN and CDR2 SVGIG (reference sequence). In DNA, the CDR3 is TGTGCCTGGAGTGCAGGGGTTGGGGAGCAGTTCTTC. Its translation is CAWSAGVGEQFF.

The CDR3 loop reads CASSELRFFENRGNQPQHF. The CDR3 nucleotides read TGTGCCAGCAGTGAATTGCGCTTTTTTGAGAATCGAGGCAATCAGCCCCAGCATTTT. This chain connects TRBV6-4 to TRBJ1-5; no clear D gene. V lost 3 bases to trimming and J lost 2 bases, with 23 bases between them. Germline CDR1 and CDR2: MRHNA and SNTAGT. The CDR3 has 19 amino acids.

This chain joins TRBV4-3 and TRBJ2-2, with D maybe TRBD2 (6 bases). The germline V gene encodes CDR1 LGHNA and CDR2 YSLEER. The CDR3 covers 16 residues. Trimming took off 1 base at V and 3 bases at J, with 12 bases between the two ends. The CDR3 region has the DNA TGCGCCAGCAGCCAAGCCCTCGGGGGAGACACCGGGGAGCTGTTTTTT. Translated: CASSQALGGDTGELFF.

The J gene is TRBJ2-7, the V gene TRBV4-1; 9 bases map to TRBD2. With V trimmed by 4 bases and J by 0 bases, 7 bases remained unmatched. This CDR3 contains 16 residues. Germline CDR1 MGHRA, CDR2 YSYEKL. CDR3 DNA: TGCGCCAGCAGCCGGAGCCCGGGACTAGCCTCCTACGAGCAGTACTTC. It codes for CASSRSPGLASYEQYF.

This chain uses TRBV19 with TRBJ1-2, with 7 bases lining up with TRBD1. Germline trimming cut 8 bases from V and 4 bases from J; bases unmatched to any gene: 10. Germline V gene data show CDR1 as LNHDA and CDR2 as SQIVND (reference sequence). The CDR3 has 14 residues. In DNA form, the CDR3 reads TGTGCCAGTCGTACAGGGGTTCCTCTCTATGGCTACACCTTC. This sequence encodes CASRTGVPLYGYTF. The entire variable domain, with the rest obtained from reference TRBV19 and TRBJ1-2, is as follows: DGGITQSPKYLFRKEGQNVTLSCEQNLNHDAMYWYRQDPGQGLRLIYYSQIVNDFQKGDIAEGYSVSREKKESFPLTVTSAQKNPTAFYLCASRTGVPLYGYTFGSGTRLTVV.

This clone came up once. The J gene is TRBJ1-6, the V gene TRBV19, with TRBD1 as a possible D gene (5 bases). From germline, CDR1 is LNHDA and CDR2 SQIVND (reference sequence). Trimming removed 3 bases from V and 5 bases from J, with 11 bases in between. This CDR3 has 15 amino acids. CDR3 protein: CASSIRAGNNSPLHF. The CDR3 coding sequence is TGTGCCAGTAGTATCCGGGCAGGGAATAATTCACCCCTCCACTTT.

The chain couples TRBV7-9 to TRBJ2-1; TRBD1 matches 7 bases. Germline CDR1 reads SEHNR; CDR2 reads FQNEAQ (reference sequence). This CDR3 contains 16 residues. V dropped 5 bases and J dropped 7; count of bases not matched to a gene: 14. The CDR3 loop reads CASSHQGQVGSNEQFF. The CDR3 DNA is TGTGCCAGCAGCCACCAAGGACAGGTGGGTTCAAATGAGCAGTTCTTC.

V is TRBV5-4 and J is TRBJ1-4; weak D call: TRBD1 (5 bases). CDR3 length: 13 residues. The V end lost 0 bases, the J end lost 5 bases, and 5 bases lay between the germline ends. Germline assignment: CDR1 SGHNT and CDR2 YYREEE (reference sequence). CDR3 sequence (DNA): TGTGCCAGCAGCTTGGCAGGGAATGAAAAACTGTTTTTT. Protein product: CASSLAGNEKLFF.

This rearrangement joins TRBV6-5 to TRBJ2-2; weak D call: TRBD1 (6 bases). Trimming took off 4 bases at V and 2 bases at J, with 14 bases between the two ends. The CDR3 covers 16 residues. Looked up from germline, CDR1 is MNHEY and CDR2 is SVGAGI. Here the CDR3 reads CASSFRSGHNTGELFF. The CDR3 DNA reads TGTGCCAGCAGTTTCCGGTCGGGACATAACACCGGGGAGCTGTTTTTT.

The sample holds one count of this clone. J is TRBJ1-1 and V is TRBV7-2, with 8 bases fitting TRBD1. V trimming: 3 bases; J trimming: 4 bases; junction bases outside the gene matches: 7. Germline V CDR1 and CDR2: SGHTA, FQGNSA. This CDR3 comprises 15 residues. The CDR3: CASSLRTGSGTEAFF. The CDR3 DNA reads as TGTGCCAGCAGCTTGCGGACAGGGTCGGGCACTGAAGCTTTCTTT. Together with reference TRBV7-2 and TRBJ1-1, the CDR3 gives the full variable domain: GAGVSQSPSNKVTEKGKDVELRCDPISGHTALYWYRQSLGQGLEFLIYFQGNSAPDKSGLPSDRFSAERTGGSVSTLTIQRTQQEDSAVYLCASSLRTGSGTEAFFGQGTRLTVV.

The rearrangement links TRBV7-2 to TRBJ1-3, with TRBD1 matching over 7 bases. This CDR3 region has 16 residues. J gave up 2 bases and V 2 bases, and 6 bases lay outside the gene matches. In germline, CDR1 is SGHTA, CDR2 FQGNSA. DNA for the CDR3: TGTGCCAGCAGCTTATCAGGGGGTAACGCTGGAAACACCATATATTTT. Encoded protein: CASSLSGGNAGNTIYF.

The V and J genes are TRBV28 and TRBJ1-3, with D unclear. Per germline, CDR1 MDHEN and CDR2 SYDVKM. The CDR3 extends over 14 amino acids. V lost 6 bases and J lost 2, with 11 bases in between. The CDR3, as DNA: TGTGCCAGCAGGGGAAGAGGGACTGGAAACACCATATATTTT. Its translation: CASRGRGTGNTIYF.

This chain uses TRBV27 with TRBJ2-3; TRBD2 agrees at 9 bases. CDR1 and CDR2 (germline): MNHEY, SMNVEV (reference sequence). CDR3 length: 18 residues. J lost 1 base, V lost 6 bases, and 14 bases had no gene match. The CDR3 coding sequence is TGTGCCAGCAGCCCAATCGCCCGACTAGCGGTCCGCACAGATACGCAGTATTTT. Residues: CASSPIARLAVRTDTQYF.

This chain connects TRBV10-1 to TRBJ2-7; TRBD1 is a possible D gene (5 bases). This CDR3 region has 16 residues. The germline V gene has CDR1 WNHNN and CDR2 SYGVQD (reference sequence). The V and J ends lost 2 bases and 7 bases respectively, with 21 bases between them. In DNA form, the CDR3 reads TGCGCCAGCAGTGAGCTGGTCAGGGTCCCTCCTAGAGAGCAGTACTTC. This gives the protein CASSELVRVPPREQYF.

The chain uses TRBV7-2 and TRBJ2-7, with TRBD1 as a possible D gene (5 bases). V was trimmed by 5 bases and J by 0 bases, leaving 14 bases between them. Germline V CDR1 and CDR2: SGHTA, FQGNSA. This CDR3 region has 15 residues. The CDR3, as DNA: TGTGCCAGCAGCCCAACAGGAGTTTCCTCCTACGAGCAGTACTTC. This sequence encodes CASSPTGVSSYEQYF.

The chain couples TRBV4-1 to TRBJ1-5, with no clear D. Germline V gives CDR1 MGHRA, CDR2 YSYEKL. Trimming pared 1 base from V and 4 bases from J, leaving 8 bases between. CDR3 length: 14 amino acids. CDR3 nucleotide sequence: TGCGCCAGCAGCCAAGGGGAGATTAATCAGCCCCAGCATTTT. Its protein product is CASSQGEINQPQHF.

The table lists this clone with a few counts. The chain recombines TRBV6-6 with TRBJ2-2, with a weak D call TRBD1 (6 bases). The germline V gene has CDR1 MNHNY and CDR2 SVGAGI (reference sequence). The CDR3 is 15 amino acids. The V end lost 6 bases, the J end lost 1 base, and 12 bases lay between the germline ends. CDR3 nucleotides: TGTGCCAGCAGACCCCAGGGGAAGAACACCGGGGAGCTGTTTTTT. This sequence encodes CASRPQGKNTGELFF.

The table lists this clone with a count of one. The V gene is TRBV15, the J gene TRBJ1-5, with TRBD1 as a possible D gene (6 bases). This CDR3 is 14 amino acids long. The V gene lost 2 bases and the J gene lost 7 bases, with 12 bases spanning the gap. Looked up from germline, CDR1 is LNHNV and CDR2 is YYDKDF (reference sequence). CDR3 amino acids: CATSRLGGGQPQHF. In nucleotides, the CDR3 is TGTGCCACCAGCAGATTAGGGGGTGGGCAGCCCCAGCATTTT.

The V call is TRBV7-8, the J call TRBJ1-1; tentative D call: TRBD1 (6 bases). The germline gives CDR1 SGHVS, CDR2 FQNEAQ. Trimming left V 4 bases short and J 1 base short, with 16 bases between. This CDR3 has 16 amino acids. The CDR3 DNA reads as TGTGCCAGCAGCTCGATACTTCCGGGACAGAACACTGAAGCTTTCTTT. Translated: CASSSILPGQNTEAFF.

The chain joins TRBV2 to TRBJ1-1; 8 bases align to TRBD1. The V and J ends lost 11 bases and 6 bases, in that order; junction bases with no gene match: 17. CDR1 and CDR2 (germline): SNHLY, FYNNEI. The CDR3 is made up of 15 amino acids. The CDR3 DNA reads as TGTGCCGCCCGAGGGGGGAGCAGGGGGCGAGCTGAAGCTTTCTTT. It specifies CAARGGSRGRAEAFF.

This clone was detected only once. The chain combines TRBV19 with TRBJ2-1; a weak D match, TRBD2 (5 bases). Germline lookup yields CDR1 LNHDA and CDR2 SQIVND (reference sequence). The CDR3 extends over 14 amino acids. The V end lost 7 bases, the J end lost 8 bases, and 18 bases lay between the germline ends. The CDR3 DNA sequence: TGTGCCAGTATGAAGGAGAGGGCCAAGGATGAGCAGTTCTTC. It codes for CASMKERAKDEQFF.

The chain has TRBV28 and TRBJ1-2; D might be TRBD1 (5 bases). Germline CDR1 is MDHEN and CDR2 is SYDVKM. The CDR3 loop spans 12 amino acids. The V end lost 6 bases, the J end lost 4 bases, and 9 bases lay between the germline ends. In DNA, the CDR3 is TGTGCCAGCAGGTCAGGGATCTATGGCTACACCTTC. Translated, it gives CASRSGIYGYTF.

The chain couples TRBV6-1 to TRBJ2-7, with 13 bases that match TRBD2. The V gene end was trimmed by 3 bases and the J gene end by 4 bases; junction bases not matched to a gene: 6. The CDR3 runs 16 residues. Germline V CDR1 and CDR2: MNHNS, SASEGT. CDR3 bases: TGTGCCAGCAGTGACCGGACTAGCGGGAGTTCTTACGAGCAGTACTTC. This translates into CASSDRTSGSSYEQYF.

The chain combines TRBV6-6 with TRBJ2-1; D is ambiguous. V was clipped by 7 bases and J by 3 bases, with 19 bases between them. Germline CDR1 is MNHNY and CDR2 is SVGAGI (reference sequence). The CDR3 runs to 16 residues. CDR3 region: CASNSPRERHYNEQFF. CDR3 nucleotides: TGTGCCAGCAATTCACCCAGAGAGCGCCACTACAATGAGCAGTTCTTC.

The chain joins TRBV4-3 to TRBJ1-3, with D possibly matching TRBD1 (6 bases). There are 15 residues in the CDR3. V lost 1 base and J lost 3, with 10 bases in between. Germline values: CDR1 LGHNA, CDR2 YSLEER. The CDR3 DNA sequence: TGCGCCAGCAGCCAAGGGGACACTTATGGAAACACCATATATTTT. Amino acid sequence: CASSQGDTYGNTIYF.